This T cell receptor (beta chain) was recorded in a study of blood T cell repertoires in COVID-19. Original methodology: Counts of nucleated cells, estimated from reference gene primer amplification, were obtained. The table came from immunoSEQ multiplex PCR; TCRdb's copy has only in-frame clones and leaves some out. That table furnishes V, J and clone size, whereas the DNA furnished D and trimming. The sample records some 120,000 clones, approximately 80% being singletons. Sample: peripheral blood. This receptor was identified in a human donor in a cohort sampled during active COVID-19.

CDR3 sequence reads: CASSESKTSGVSYNEQFF. The CDR3, as DNA: TGCGCCAGCAGTGAGTCGAAAACTAGCGGGGTATCCTACAATGAGCAGTTCTTC. The chain joins TRBV10-2 to TRBJ2-1; 10 nucleotides agree with TRBD2. The CDR3 consists of 18 residues. Germline assignment: CDR1 WSHSY and CDR2 SAAADI. V lost 0 bases, J lost 1 base, and 6 bases stayed unmatched.